Listed below are T cell receptor beta chains from one sample, sequenced in a study of T cells after yellow fever vaccination. In TCRdb, the 5' RACE reads were re-called with MiXCR into one record per CDR3 protein. The table has under 150,000 distinct CDR3 sequences, 7.7% seen once. The input for sequencing was CD4+ T cells sorted from PBMCs, taken 5 days after the yellow fever booster vaccination. The receptors derive from a young man who received the YFV17D yellow fever vaccine. Both conserved end residues are part of each CDR3. A D gene is named only where the DNA matches it firmly. The size of a clone is reported for some rows only, either as once, few or many, or as a class for expanded clones.

V: TRBV12-3/TRBV12-4; J: TRBJ1-6; size: many; D: NA; DNA: TGTGCCAGCAGTTTACGTTCGGCAGGGCAAAATTCACCCCTCCACTTT; CDR3: CASSLRSAGQNSPLHF
V: TRBV12-3/TRBV12-4; J: TRBJ1-1; size: NA; D: NA; DNA: TGTGCCAGCAGTCATGGTGGAAACACTGAAGCTTTCTTT; CDR3: CASSHGGNTEAFF
V: TRBV7-6; J: TRBJ2-5; size: many; D: TRBD2; DNA: TGTGCCAGCAGCTTAGCGTCTAGCGGGAGAGAGACCCAGTACTTC; CDR3: CASSLASSGRETQYF
V: TRBV5-1; J: TRBJ2-5; size: NA; D: NA; DNA: TGCGCCAGCAGTGCACAGCAAGAGACCCAGTACTTC; CDR3: CASSAQQETQYF
V: TRBV7-6; J: TRBJ2-5; size: NA; D: TRBD1; DNA: TGTGCCAGCAGCCCCGGGACAGGGTCACCAATAGAGACCCAGTACTTC; CDR3: CASSPGTGSPIETQYF
V: TRBV5-5; J: TRBJ1-5; size: many; D: NA; DNA: TGTGCCAGCAGCTTCGAAGGTCAGGGCAATCAGCCCCAGCATTTT; CDR3: CASSFEGQGNQPQHF
V: TRBV5-5; J: TRBJ1-2; size: many; D: NA; DNA: TGTGCCAGCAGCTTGGACGGAGCCTATGGCTACACCTTC; CDR3: CASSLDGAYGYTF
V: TRBV20-1; J: TRBJ2-7; size: many; D: TRBD2; DNA: TGCAGTGCTCAGGACGCGGGAGCGAGTATCTACGAGCAGTACTTC; CDR3: CSAQDAGASIYEQYF
V: TRBV2; J: TRBJ2-2; size: many; D: TRBD2; DNA: TGTGCCACCCGCGGAGCGGGAGAACACACCGGGGAGCTGTTTTTT; CDR3: CATRGAGEHTGELFF
V: TRBV11-2; J: TRBJ2-7; size: NA; D: NA; DNA: TGTGCCAGCAGCTTCTCGAGATCCGAATTGAGAAACTCCTACGACCAGTACTTC; CDR3: CASSFSRSELRNSYDQYF
V: TRBV28; J: TRBJ2-1; size: many; D: TRBD1; DNA: TGTGCCAGCAGCCTCGGGGACAGGCTTAACAATGAGCAGTTCTTC; CDR3: CASSLGDRLNNEQFF
V: TRBV27; J: TRBJ2-7; size: NA; D: TRBD2; DNA: TGTGCCAGCAGTTTTAGTTATGGGACTAGAAGTTACGAGCAGTACTTC; CDR3: CASSFSYGTRSYEQYF
V: TRBV6-5; J: TRBJ2-1; size: many; D: TRBD2; DNA: TGTGCCAGCAGAGGACTAGCGGCGGGAGACGAGCAGTTCTTC; CDR3: CASRGLAAGDEQFF
V: TRBV20-1; J: TRBJ2-1; size: many; D: TRBD2; DNA: TGCAGTGCTATATTGGATGGGGCTAGCGGATCCTACAATGAGCAGTTCTTC; CDR3: CSAILDGASGSYNEQFF
V: TRBV12-3/TRBV12-4; J: TRBJ2-1; size: many; D: NA; DNA: TGTGCCAGCAGTCCGGTGGTTAGGCGAGCGGGCAATGAGCAGTTCTTC; CDR3: CASSPVVRRAGNEQFF
V: TRBV7-3; J: TRBJ2-1; size: many; D: TRBD1; DNA: TGTGCCAGCAGCACCCTCGGGCGCAGGGGGAATGAGCAGTTCTTC; CDR3: CASSTLGRRGNEQFF
V: TRBV7-2; J: TRBJ2-7; size: few; D: TRBD1; DNA: TGTGCCAGCAGCCCCGGGACAGGGATTTTAAAGTCCTACGAGCAGTACTTC; CDR3: CASSPGTGILKSYEQYF
V: TRBV3-1; J: TRBJ2-6; size: many; D: NA; DNA: TGTGCCAGCAGCCGAAGCTCTGGGGCCAACGTCCTGACTTTC; CDR3: CASSRSSGANVLTF
V: TRBV5-1; J: TRBJ2-1; size: NA; D: NA; DNA: TGCGCCAGCAGCACCGGAGGGGGGACCTACAATGAGCAGTTCTTC; CDR3: CASSTGGGTYNEQFF
V: TRBV12-5; J: TRBJ2-5; size: few; D: NA; DNA: TGTGCTAGTGTCCTAGGACGGGGGCAAGAGACCCAGTACTTC; CDR3: CASVLGRGQETQYF
V: TRBV3-1; J: TRBJ2-5; size: NA; D: TRBD2; DNA: TGTACCAGCAGTGCCGGGACTAGCAGCAGCGGGGGCGCTCGGACCCAGTACTTC; CDR3: CTSSAGTSSSGGARTQYF
V: TRBV20-1; J: TRBJ2-1; size: many; D: NA; DNA: TGCAGTGCTATGATGATTAATGAGCAGTTCTTC; CDR3: CSAMMINEQFF
V: TRBV7-2; J: TRBJ2-7; size: many; D: NA; DNA: TGTGCCAGCAGCTACAATAACTACGAGCAGTACTTC; CDR3: CASSYNNYEQYF